This T cell receptor beta chain stems from a study of shared clonotypes between healthy human individuals. CD45RO-negative, CCR7-selected cells formed the naive CD8 fraction, which excluded terminally differentiated effector memory CD45RA+ cells. Note on this clone: The antigen is unknown.

Method: immunoSEQ multiplex PCR; TCRdb's copy keeps in-frame clones and lacks some. The data contain roughly 2,000,000 clones, about 95% of them singletons. V dropped 1 base and J dropped 0 bases, with 7 bases sitting between them. The CDR3 covers 15 residues. CDR1 is LNHNV and CDR2 is YYDKDF in the germline V gene (reference sequence). Overall study results and limits: Estimated richness values were generally larger in naive subsets than in memory subsets.

Specimen: naive CD8+ T cells sorted from blood. The rearrangement uses TRBV15 and TRBJ1-3; D remains ambiguous. This clonotype originated in a man between 18 and 29 years old in good health. CDR3 loop: CATSRATISGNTIYF. DNA of the CDR3: TGTGCCACCAGCAGAGCAACCATCTCTGGAAACACCATATATTTT.